This TCR beta chain was documented in a study of CD8 T cells in ankylosing spondylitis. Broader study findings: Ankylosing spondylitis blood appeared to be characterized by a TCR beta motif of several highly homologous variants. Past research had described some motif variants in reactive arthritis synovial fluid and blood.

At least ten counts were recorded for this clonotype. The antigen remains unidentified. The TCR beta libraries were generated through quantitative 5'-RACE incorporating molecular barcodes. TCRdb reanalysed the 5' RACE reads using MiXCR and keeps one entry per CDR3 protein. This table holds over 600,000 distinct CDR3 sequences, around 20% found once. The sequencing sample was made of blood, either unsorted or a sorted T cell fraction (not recorded which). The receptor was derived from a male donor with ankylosing spondylitis.

The CDR3: CASSPRAADGEQFF. For the CDR3, the DNA is TGTGCCAGCTCACCTCGGGCCGCGGACGGTGAGCAGTTCTTC. The V call is TRBV18, the J call TRBJ2-1; D ambiguous. This CDR3 has 14 residues. Trimming took off 3 bases at V and 9 bases at J, with 15 bases between the two ends. CDR1 and CDR2 from the germline V gene are KGHSH and LQKENI. The entire variable domain, with the rest obtained from reference TRBV18 and TRBJ2-1, is as follows: NAGVMQNPRHLVRRRGQEARLRCSPMKGHSHVYWYRQLPEEGLKFMVYLQKENIIDESGMPKERFSAEFPKEGPSILRIQQVVRGDSAAYFCASSPRAADGEQFFGPGTRLTVL.